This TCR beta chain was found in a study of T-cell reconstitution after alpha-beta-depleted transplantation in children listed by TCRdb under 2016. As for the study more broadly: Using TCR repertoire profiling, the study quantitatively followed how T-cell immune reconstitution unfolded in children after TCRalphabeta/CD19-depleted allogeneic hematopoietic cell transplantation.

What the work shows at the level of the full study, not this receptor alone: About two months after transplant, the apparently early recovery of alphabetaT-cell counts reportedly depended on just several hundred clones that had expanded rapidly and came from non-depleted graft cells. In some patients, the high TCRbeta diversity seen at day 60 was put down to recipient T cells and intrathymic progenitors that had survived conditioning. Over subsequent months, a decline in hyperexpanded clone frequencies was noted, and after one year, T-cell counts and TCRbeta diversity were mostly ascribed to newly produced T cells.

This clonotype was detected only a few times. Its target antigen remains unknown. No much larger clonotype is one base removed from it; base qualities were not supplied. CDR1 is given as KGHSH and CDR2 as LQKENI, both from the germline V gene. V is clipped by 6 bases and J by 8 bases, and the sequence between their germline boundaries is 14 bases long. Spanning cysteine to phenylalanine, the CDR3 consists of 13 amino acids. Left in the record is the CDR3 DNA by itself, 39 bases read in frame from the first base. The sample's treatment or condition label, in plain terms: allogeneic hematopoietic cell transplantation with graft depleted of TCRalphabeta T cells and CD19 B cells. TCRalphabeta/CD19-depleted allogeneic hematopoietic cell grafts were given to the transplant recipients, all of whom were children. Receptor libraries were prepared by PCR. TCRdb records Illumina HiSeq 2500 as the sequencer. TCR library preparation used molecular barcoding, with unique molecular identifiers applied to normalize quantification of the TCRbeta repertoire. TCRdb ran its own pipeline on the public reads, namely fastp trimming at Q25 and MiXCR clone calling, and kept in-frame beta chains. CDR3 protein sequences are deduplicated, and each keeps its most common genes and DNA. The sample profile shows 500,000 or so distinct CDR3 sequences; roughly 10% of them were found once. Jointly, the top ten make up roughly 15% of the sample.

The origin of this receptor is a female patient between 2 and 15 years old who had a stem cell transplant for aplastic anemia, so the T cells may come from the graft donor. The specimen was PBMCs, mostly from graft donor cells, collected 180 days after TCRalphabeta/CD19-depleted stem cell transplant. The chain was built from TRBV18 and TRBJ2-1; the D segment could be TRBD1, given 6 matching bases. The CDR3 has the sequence CASSLQGGDEQFF. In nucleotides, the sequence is TGTGCCAGCTCTCTACAGGGTGGTGATGAGCAGTTCTTC.